The clone carrying this T cell receptor (beta chain) was seen more than once but under ten times. Its target is unknown. This CDR3 is 13 amino acids long. Trimming removed 4 bases at V and 6 bases at J, with 10 bases between. Germline CDR1 is LNHDA and CDR2 is SQIVND (reference sequence). Sequencing used immunoSEQ version 4 in survey mode. The method was immunoSEQ multiplex PCR; TCRdb's version includes in-frame clones alone and lacks a portion of them. Here the sample spans around 48,000 clones, more than 70% being singletons. These data are taken from a study of persistence of HIV-infected CD4 T cells. Study-level background: The sample holds CD4+ T cells responsive to CMV or HIV-1 Gag.

Cells were stimulated with CMV-infected fibroblast lysates at approximately 10 ug/mL. Memory cells lacking CD40L and CD69 with high CD45RO were sorted. J is TRBJ1-5 and V is TRBV19; D is unresolved. Sequencing was performed on CD4+ T cells sorted from PBMCs after roughly 18-hour stimulation, taken from a patient who received antiretroviral therapy. The source is an adult man with HIV who was CMV-seropositive. In DNA, the CDR3 is TGTGCCAGTAGTAGGGCTACGGGTCAGCCCCAGCATTTT. Translating gives CASSRATGQPQHF.